This TCR beta chain was sequenced for a study of T cell responses to AZD1222 COVID-19 vaccine. General observations from the study: A mostly white British donor set with more females was recruited, and clonal diversity was possibly underestimated. Repertoire samples came only from after the peak T cell response. Recipients of AZD1222 seropositive at baseline numbered only 5 to 7.

Measured with immunoSEQ multiplex PCR; TCRdb has only the in-frame clones, and not every one. This table holds roughly 97,000 clones, approximately 93% found once. The germline V gene encodes CDR1 SGHDT and CDR2 YYEEEE. The CDR3 sequence is 15 residues long. With 3 bases removed from V and 7 bases from J, the gap between germline ends came to 18 bases. A word on this clone: The antigen remains undetermined.

The material was peripheral blood, obtained on day 0 of AZD1222 vaccination. The sequence came from an adult in good health. V is TRBV5-6 and J is TRBJ2-3; a weak D match, TRBD2 (5 bases). DNA for the CDR3: TGTGCCAGCAGCTCCATAGACCCAGGCGGGTATACGCAGTATTTT. Amino acid sequence: CASSSIDPGGYTQYF. Drawing the rest from reference TRBV5-6 and TRBJ2-3, the complete variable domain is DAGVTQSPTHLIKTRGQQVTLRCSPKSGHDTVSWYQQALGQGPQFIFQYYEEEERQRGNFPDRFSGHQFPNYSSELNVNALLLGDSALYLCASSSIDPGGYTQYFGPGTRLTVL.